The 23 T cell receptor beta chains listed next were all sequenced from one sample in a study of blood T cell repertoires in COVID-19. Profiled with immunoSEQ multiplex PCR; TCRdb holds only in-frame clones, not every one. The data contain 400,000 to 500,000 clones, 80% to 90% of them singletons. The source material was peripheral blood. The receptors shown here come from a young woman with active or convalescent COVID-19.

The V and J genes are TRBV2 and TRBJ1-2; D not certain. This CDR3 spans 15 amino acids. CDR1 SNHLY and CDR2 FYNNEI come from the germline V gene. Trimming shortened V by 6 bases and J by 4 bases, and 18 bases separated the two germline ends. The CDR3: CASRAPQALPYGYTF. CDR3 in DNA: TGTGCCAGCAGGGCCCCCCAGGCTTTACCCTATGGCTACACCTTC.

The count of this clone is one. J is TRBJ1-1 and V is TRBV11-2; no firm D call. The CDR3 sequence is 14 residues long. With 2 bases removed from V and 3 bases from J, the gap between germline ends came to 10 bases. The V gene's germline CDR1 is SGHAT and CDR2 FQNNGV. DNA for the CDR3: TGTGCCAGCAGCTTACCCCCCGGGGACACTGAAGCTTTCTTT. It translates to CASSLPPGDTEAFF.

V and J are TRBV6-4 and TRBJ1-4; D gene ambiguous. The CDR3 is 12 residues long. Germline V gene lookup returns CDR1 MRHNA and CDR2 SNTAGT. V was clipped by 7 bases and J by 0 bases, with 3 bases between them. The CDR3 loop reads CASIATNEKLFF. CDR3 DNA sequence: TGTGCCAGCATCGCAACTAATGAAAAACTGTTTTTT.

The J gene is TRBJ2-1, the V gene TRBV18, with 7 bases fitting TRBD2. CDR1 and CDR2 from the germline V gene are KGHSH and LQKENI. The CDR3 totals 13 residues. After removal of 5 bases from V and 10 bases from J, the junction contained 8 bases not matched to a gene. CDR3 residues: CASSDNLREEQFF. CDR3 DNA: TGTGCCAGCTCAGATAATTTGCGGGAGGAGCAGTTCTTC.

The J gene is TRBJ2-1, the V gene TRBV2, with TRBD2 as a possible D gene (6 bases). This CDR3 contains 14 residues. Per the germline V gene, CDR1 is SNHLY and CDR2 is FYNNEI. V lost 8 bases to trimming and J lost 3 bases, with 14 bases between them. The CDR3 is CASSAGSNYNEQFF. CDR3 coding DNA: TGTGCCAGCTCTGCGGGATCCAACTACAATGAGCAGTTCTTC.

The genes are TRBV5-6 and TRBJ1-4, with D perhaps TRBD1 (6 bases). Trimming shortened V by 0 bases and J by 5 bases, and 14 bases separated the two germline ends. This CDR3 has 16 amino acids. Germline assignment: CDR1 SGHDT and CDR2 YYEEEE. Written as DNA, the CDR3 is TGTGCCAGCAGCTTGGCCAGGGGCGAACCGAATGAAAAACTGTTTTTT. Translation gives CASSLARGEPNEKLFF.

The chain carries TRBV7-9 and TRBJ2-1; D gene ambiguous. From germline, CDR1 is SEHNR and CDR2 FQNEAQ (reference sequence). The V and J ends lost 0 bases and 9 bases respectively, with 6 bases between them. This CDR3 is built from 12 residues. Here the CDR3 DNA reads TGTGCCAGCAGCTTAGCGCTCGGTGAGCAGTTCTTC. Its translation is CASSLALGEQFF.

The chain combines TRBV19 with TRBJ1-1; TRBD1 agrees at 7 bases. Losses at the gene ends were 7 bases for V and 1 base for J; bases not matched to a gene: 6. This CDR3 spans 14 amino acids. The germline gives CDR1 LNHDA, CDR2 SQIVND (reference sequence). CDR3 DNA: TGTGCCAGTACGGAGGGACAGCGGAACACTGAAGCTTTCTTT. Translating gives CASTEGQRNTEAFF. The full variable domain, completed using reference TRBV19 and TRBJ1-1, is DGGITQSPKYLFRKEGQNVTLSCEQNLNHDAMYWYRQDPGQGLRLIYYSQIVNDFQKGDIAEGYSVSREKKESFPLTVTSAQKNPTAFYLCASTEGQRNTEAFFGQGTRLTVV.

V and J are TRBV28 and TRBJ1-1, with 11 nucleotides matching TRBD1. V was pared by 7 bases and J by 13 bases, with 8 bases of the junction left unmatched. CDR1 MDHEN and CDR2 SYDVKM come from the germline V gene. This CDR3 is 12 amino acids long. The CDR3 coding sequence is TGTGCCAGCATCCGGACAGGGGGCGGTGGTTTCTTT. Its protein product is CASIRTGGGGFF.

This sequence joins TRBV3-1 (or the pseudogene TRBV3-2) and TRBJ1-1, with D unresolved. V was pared by 1 base and J by 7 bases, with 4 bases between. The CDR3 runs 11 residues. Germline V gene data show CDR1 as LGHDT and CDR2 as YNNKEL (reference sequence). The CDR3 is CASSQAGEAFF. DNA for the CDR3: TGTGCCAGCAGCCAAGCAGGTGAAGCTTTCTTT.

This sequence joins TRBV5-1 and TRBJ1-1; 7 bases agree with TRBD1. The CDR3 is 14 residues long. CDR1 is SGHRS and CDR2 is YFSETQ in the germline V gene. Trimming took 0 bases from V and 5 from J; bases not matched to a gene: 4. In DNA form, the CDR3 reads TGCGCCAGCAGCTTGGAAGGGGGCTGGACTGAAGCTTTCTTT. This gives the protein CASSLEGGWTEAFF.

The rearrangement uses TRBV11-2 and TRBJ2-7; 9 bases are shared with TRBD2. The J segment lost 2 bases and the V segment lost 9 bases, leaving 5 bases of the junction unmatched. The CDR3 is made up of 13 amino acids. Germline assignment: CDR1 SGHAT and CDR2 FQNNGV. The CDR3 sequence is CASSGSTPYEQYF. Here the CDR3 DNA reads TGTGCCAGTAGCGGGAGCACCCCCTACGAGCAGTACTTC.

In this sample, this clone turned up once. The genes are TRBV6-5 and TRBJ1-1; D remains ambiguous. The V gene's germline CDR1 is MNHEY and CDR2 SVGAGI. The CDR3 totals 12 residues. The V and J ends lost 8 bases and 0 bases respectively, with 7 bases between them. Here the CDR3 reads CASDYVNTEAFF. Here the CDR3 DNA reads TGTGCCAGCGACTACGTGAACACTGAAGCTTTCTTT.

This clone showed up just a few times. This chain joins TRBV7-8 and TRBJ2-1; possibly TRBD2 for D (5 bases). The CDR3 extends over 13 amino acids. Trimming took 5 bases from V and 6 from J, leaving 11 bases between them. Germline V gene lookup returns CDR1 SGHVS and CDR2 FQNEAQ. CDR3 in DNA: TGTGCCAGCAGCACGGACTTGGGCAATGAGCAGTTCTTC. This codes for CASSTDLGNEQFF.

The J gene is TRBJ1-1, the V gene TRBV18; TRBD1 might be the D (5 bases). The CDR3 has 14 residues. Trimming cost V 3 bases and J 3 bases, with 11 bases left between them. Germline V gene sequence: CDR1 KGHSH, CDR2 LQKENI. CDR3 loop: CASSPFTGDTEAFF. The CDR3 DNA reads as TGTGCCAGCTCACCGTTTACGGGGGACACTGAAGCTTTCTTT.

CDR3 in amino acids: CASSGAQDRRKDEQFF. The CDR3 bases are TGTGCCAGCAGCGGTGCCCAGGACAGGCGAAAGGATGAGCAGTTCTTC. V and J are TRBV9 and TRBJ2-1; 7 nucleotides agree with TRBD1. The CDR3 loop spans 16 amino acids. The V gene end was trimmed by 3 bases and the J gene end by 8 bases; junction bases not matched to a gene: 14. CDR1 SGDLS and CDR2 YYNGEE come from the germline V gene.

The chain links TRBV5-8 to TRBJ1-2, with 9 bases that match TRBD1. Germline CDR1 and CDR2: SGHTS and YDEGEE. Trimming at V came to 0 bases and at J to 4 bases, leaving 1 base not matched to a gene. This CDR3 spans 14 amino acids. The CDR3 spells CASSLGGQGYGYTF. In DNA, the CDR3 is TGTGCCAGCAGCTTGGGGGGACAGGGCTATGGCTACACCTTC.

The J gene is TRBJ1-3, the V gene TRBV18; 7 nucleotides align to TRBD1. Germline CDR1 and CDR2: KGHSH and LQKENI. V shed 3 bases and J 2 bases; nucleotides not matched to a gene: 7. There are 16 residues in the CDR3. The CDR3 region has the DNA TGTGCCAGCTCACCGAACAGGGGCGAAACTGGAAACACCATATATTTT. This codes for CASSPNRGETGNTIYF.

This clone was recorded only once. This chain connects TRBV21-1 to TRBJ2-1; the table calls TRBD2, which could not be checked here. TRBV21-1 is classified as a pseudogene. This CDR3 region has 17 residues. The CDR3 region has the DNA TGTGCCAGCAGCCACCCGACTGGCCGGAACTCCTACAATGAGCAGTTCTTC. As protein: CASSHPTGRNSYNEQFF.

The genes are TRBV20-1 and TRBJ2-7, with TRBD1 matching 7 bases. This CDR3 spans 11 amino acids. The germline V gene encodes CDR1 DFQATT and CDR2 SNEGSKA (reference sequence). V was clipped by 7 bases and J by 2 bases; unmatched bases: 2. CDR3 sequence reads: CSVGQTYEQYF. In DNA, the CDR3 is TGCAGTGTGGGACAGACCTACGAGCAGTACTTC.

Here the CDR3 DNA reads TGTGCCAGCAGCTCCCCACCCGGGCAGGGGATGCGGGGCTACACCTTC. Amino acids: CASSSPPGQGMRGYTF. V usage is TRBV7-9 and J usage is TRBJ1-2; D might be TRBD1 (6 bases). The germline gives CDR1 SEHNR, CDR2 FQNEAQ (reference sequence). The CDR3 is 16 amino acids. Trimming took 4 bases from V and 8 from J, leaving 23 bases between them. Full variable domain (rest looked up from reference TRBV7-9 and TRBJ1-2): DTGVSQNPRHKITKRGQNVTFRCDPISEHNRLYWYRQTLGQGPEFLTYFQNEAQLEKSRLLSDRFSAERPKGSFSTLEIQRTEQGDSAMYLCASSSPPGQGMRGYTFGSGTRLTVV.

The rearrangement uses TRBV4-1 and TRBJ2-3; a possible D gene is TRBD2 (8 bases). V dropped 0 bases and J dropped 7 bases, with 17 bases sitting between them. This CDR3 comprises 16 residues. Germline CDR1 is MGHRA and CDR2 is YSYEKL. The CDR3 DNA is TGCGCCAGCAGCCAAGAAGTAGTAGCGGGACAGTATACGCAGTATTTT. The encoded protein is CASSQEVVAGQYTQYF.

The chain is built from TRBV7-9 and TRBJ2-3; D gene unclear. Germline CDR1 SEHNR, CDR2 FQNEAQ (reference sequence). Deletions cut 5 bases from V and 2 bases from J, with 11 bases between. The CDR3 contains 14 residues. The CDR3 loop is CASSPAVNTDTQYF. CDR3 coding DNA: TGTGCCAGCAGCCCCGCGGTGAACACAGATACGCAGTATTTT.